The 20 T cell receptor beta chains presented below share a single source sample, sequenced in a study of T cells expressing NK-cell markers. TCRdb reprocessed the 5' RACE reads, keeping one entry per CDR3 protein, no DNA. This sample's table has roughly 450,000 distinct CDR3 sequences. The sequenced material came from blood T cells: a sorted CD56 or NKG2C T cell subset, CD4+ or CD8+ T cells, or bulk PBMC T cells (not recorded which). Receptors originate from a woman aged 50 to 60 in good health.

The rearrangement uses TRBV5-1 and TRBJ2-1. Germline V gene lookup returns CDR1 SGHRS and CDR2 YFSETQ. This CDR3 comprises 13 residues. The CDR3 is CASSFNDEDEQFF.

The rearrangement uses TRBV5-1 and TRBJ2-4. This CDR3 has 14 amino acids. The germline CDR1 and CDR2 sequences are SGHRS and YFSETQ. The chain's CDR3 is CASSPMDGSNIQYF.

The chain combines TRBV10-3 with TRBJ2-1; TCRdb reports TRBD1, a call that lacks DNA to check it against. CDR1 and CDR2 (germline): ENHRY, SYGVKD. The CDR3 covers 15 residues. The CDR3 sequence is CAISDTRDHHNEQFF.

CDR3 amino acids: CASSTRGDGGAFF. The rearrangement joins TRBV12-3 or TRBV12-4 to TRBJ1-1; the D gene TCRdb calls, TRBD1, cannot be checked with no DNA. There are 13 residues in the CDR3.

The chain carries TRBV29-1 and TRBJ2-5; TCRdb gives TRBD2 as the D gene, but with no DNA this cannot be confirmed. This CDR3 has 15 amino acids. Germline loops: CDR1 SQVTM, CDR2 ANQGSEA. The CDR3 protein is CSLQMVARGGETQYF. The full variable domain, rest sourced from reference TRBV29-1 and TRBJ2-5, is SAVISQKPSRDICQRGTSLTIQCQVDSQVTMMFWYRQQPGQSLTLIATANQGSEATYESGFVIDKFPISRPNLTFSTLTVSNMSPEDSSIYLCSLQMVARGGETQYFGPGTRLLVL.

The V gene is TRBV20-1, the J gene TRBJ2-1; TCRdb reports TRBD1, a call that lacks DNA to check it against. The CDR3 contains 14 residues. Germline V CDR1 and CDR2: DFQATT, SNEGSKA (reference sequence). The CDR3 protein is CSARGLGSYNEQFF.

The chain combines TRBV4-1 with TRBJ2-3; TCRdb indicates TRBD1, and absent DNA this call remains unverified. The CDR3 spans 16 residues. Looked up from germline, CDR1 is MGHRA and CDR2 is YSYEKL. CDR3 region: CASSQDPQGFADTQYF.

The rearrangement uses TRBV9 and TRBJ2-2. From germline, CDR1 is SGDLS and CDR2 YYNGEE. The CDR3 is 15 residues long. The CDR3 loop is CASSPRGWYTGELFF.

The chain employs TRBV6-2 or TRBV6-3 and TRBJ2-1; as DNA is missing, the TRBD2 call by TCRdb cannot be tested. This CDR3 has 15 amino acids. In germline, CDR1 is MNHEY, CDR2 SVGEGT. CDR3 sequence: CASSQGREWNNEQFF.

The chain uses TRBV4-1 and TRBJ2-1. Germline-derived CDR1 and CDR2 are MGHRA and YSYEKL. This CDR3 is built from 16 residues. CDR3 sequence: CASSQLAVPSADEQFF.

The chain recombines TRBV7-8 with TRBJ1-1; no DNA is available, so the TRBD1 call from TCRdb remains unchecked. The V gene's germline CDR1 is SGHVS and CDR2 FQNEAQ. CDR3 length: 15 residues. CDR3 loop: CASSPRRVTNTEAFF.

The rearrangement joins TRBV12-3 or TRBV12-4 to TRBJ1-5; without DNA, the TCRdb call of TRBD1 cannot be checked. The CDR3 extends over 15 amino acids. CDR3 sequence: CASSPQGGNNQPQHF.

This chain joins TRBV29-1 and TRBJ1-1; TCRdb names TRBD1, which stays unverified in the absence of DNA. The germline gives CDR1 SQVTM, CDR2 ANQGSEA. The length of the CDR3 is 11 residues. The CDR3 reads CSAGQNTEAFF.

The chain uses TRBV6-5 and TRBJ1-5; TCRdb reports TRBD1, a call that lacks DNA to check it against. Germline V gives CDR1 MNHEY, CDR2 SVGAGI. The CDR3 is 16 residues long. This chain's CDR3 is CASSFLGTGLNQPQHF.

The rearrangement uses TRBV12-3 or TRBV12-4 and TRBJ1-2; TCRdb names TRBD1, which stays unverified in the absence of DNA. This CDR3 region has 14 residues. CDR3 sequence reads: CASSLSSATGGYTF.

The chain combines TRBV20-1 with TRBJ2-1; lacking DNA, the TRBD2 call made by TCRdb goes unchecked. CDR1 DFQATT and CDR2 SNEGSKA come from the germline V gene (reference sequence). This CDR3 spans 11 amino acids. The CDR3 loop reads CSAEVGNEQFF.

The chain recombines TRBV5-1 with TRBJ2-7; as DNA is missing, the TRBD2 call by TCRdb cannot be tested. CDR1 is SGHRS and CDR2 is YFSETQ in the germline V gene. This CDR3 contains 17 residues. This CDR3 is CASSLVPQTSGNYEQYF.

V gene TRBV6-6 combines with J gene TRBJ2-1; TCRdb calls TRBD2, which cannot be checked without DNA. CDR3 length equals 18 residues. The germline gives CDR1 MNHNY, CDR2 SVGAGI (reference sequence). The CDR3 region is CASEGTSGPKSSYNEQFF.

J is TRBJ1-1 and V is TRBV3-1; the TRBD1 assignment by TCRdb is unverifiable without DNA. Germline CDR1 and CDR2: LGHDT and YNNKEL (reference sequence). The CDR3 length is 15 residues. The CDR3 region is CASSQDSQVSTEAFF. Based on the CDR3 plus reference TRBV3-1 and TRBJ1-1, the full variable domain is DTAVSQTPKYLVTQMGNDKSIKCEQNLGHDTMYWYKQDSKKFLKIMFSYNNKELIINETVPNRFSPKSPDKAHLNLHINSLELGDSAVYFCASSQDSQVSTEAFFGQGTRLTVV.

The rearrangement uses TRBV4-2 and TRBJ1-2. Germline values: CDR1 LGHNA, CDR2 YNFKEQ. The CDR3 sequence is 14 residues long. The CDR3 is CASSQERTNYGYTF.